This entry concerns a single T cell receptor beta chain. Its specificity is unknown. The sample originates from a study of T cells after yellow fever vaccination. General study results and limits: From the bulk population, abundant clonotypes could contaminate and appear within FACS-sorted repertoires.

Germline values: CDR1 DFQATT, CDR2 SNEGSKA (reference sequence). V was trimmed by 3 bases and J by 0 bases, leaving 8 bases between them. The CDR3 is 14 amino acids. MiXCR, run by TCRdb on the 5' RACE reads, gives a single entry per CDR3 protein. The repertoire holds almost 600,000 distinct CDR3 sequences, with approximately 15% as singletons. The sequencing here drew on PBMCs, taken on the day of the yellow fever booster vaccination. The chain joins TRBV20-1 to TRBJ2-2, with D unresolved. This TCR was recovered from a man between 25 and 39 years old who received the YFV17D yellow fever vaccine. CDR3 DNA sequence: TGCAGTGCTAGCGGGCCCGCGAACACCGGGGAGCTGTTTTTT. This encodes CSASGPANTGELFF.